The source of this T cell receptor beta chain is a study of CD8 T cells in Susac syndrome. Germline CDR1 is DFQATT and CDR2 is SNEGSKA (reference sequence). CDR3 length equals 11 residues. Between the trimmed V and J ends, which lost 3 bases and 6 bases, there was a span of 7 bases. RNA was extracted with the RNeasy kit, and a quantity of 0.5 to 1 ug was reverse transcribed using random hexamers. TCRdb called the immunoSEQ multiplex PCR reads again in MiXCR, with one record for every CDR3 protein. The sample includes roughly 180,000 distinct CDR3 sequences, more than 90% of them seen just once. The specimen was CD4+ T cells from PBMCs. The V gene is TRBV20-1, the J gene TRBJ2-3; D is unresolved. The sequence derives from a human donor in good health. The CDR3 region is CSASSRDTQYF. The CDR3 DNA follows: TGCAGTGCTAGTAGTAGGGATACGCAGTATTTT.